This T cell receptor beta chain is from a study of shared clonotypes between healthy human individuals. Study outcomes and limitations: Naive CD4 clonotypes overlapped across a handful of donors at approximately 5.5%. Memory subsets generally showed smaller estimated richness than naive subsets did. It was the few donors that limited the genetic and exposure-history diversity represented.

Of note for this clone: Its antigen is unidentified. The germline gene is not matched at one end of the junction; a read error may be the cause. Different DNA sequences within this sample yield the same CDR3.

The CDR3 is 15 residues long. Germline V lookup: CDR1 SEHNR, CDR2 FQNEAQ (reference sequence). All donors were healthy HIV-negative adults lacking recent acute infections or vaccinations. Sequencing used immunoSEQ multiplex PCR; TCRdb keeps in-frame clones, though not all of them. Altogether millions of clones are present, roughly 95% being singletons, with the ten largest covering 0.13%. This chain uses TRBV7-9 with TRBJ2-1; the match to TRBD2 covers 8 bases. The specimen sequenced was naive CD4+ T cells sorted from blood. The subset: CD45RA+ positively selected. The clonotype was recovered from a man aged 18 to 30 in good health. CDR3: CASSLAGSSYNEQFF. CDR3 DNA: TGTGCCAGCAGCCTAGCGGGTAGCTCCTACAATGAGCAGTTCTTC.